This TCR beta chain was obtained from a study of blood T cell repertoires in COVID-19. Only in-frame clones appear in the TCRdb table, and some are missing; sequencing was by immunoSEQ multiplex PCR. The top ten hold 2.7% of the sample, which has 200,000 to 250,000 clones, roughly 90% seen once. The CDR3 totals 16 residues. V lost 9 bases to trimming and J lost 0 bases, with 19 bases between them. This TCR was recovered from a woman aged 55-70 years with acute or convalescent COVID-19. The rearrangement links TRBV5-3 to TRBJ1-5, with D perhaps matching TRBD1 (6 bases). TRBV5-3 is labeled an ORF, and its function is uncertain. Material: peripheral blood. DNA for the CDR3: TGTGCCAACCCGCTAGCGGGGGCCTATAGCAATCAGCCCCAGCATTTT. It is translated as CANPLAGAYSNQPQHF.